The clone carrying this TCR beta chain showed up just once. The germline V gene encodes CDR1 GTSNPN and CDR2 SVGIG (reference sequence). Trimming removed 1 base from V and 3 bases from J, with 6 bases in between. The CDR3 is made up of 12 amino acids. The sample belongs to a study of shared clonotypes between healthy human individuals. Replicate PCRs from sorted subsets contained roughly 200 ng DNA, which is roughly 30,000 T cell genomes. As processed by the authors: Filtering differed because ImmunoSEQ produced junction-only sequences that carried no quality scores. This table comes from immunoSEQ multiplex PCR, and its TCRdb copy is limited to in-frame clones, with some not included. V, J and clone size were drawn from that table, and D and trimming were deduced from the DNA. The profile covers around 580,000 clones, with roughly 98% appearing a single time and 0.3% taken by the ten largest. Cells designated naive CD8 were CD45RO-negative and were positively selected for CCR7, with terminally differentiated effector memory CD45RA+ cells excluded.

This rearrangement joins TRBV30 to TRBJ2-5; D tentatively fits TRBD1 or TRBD2 (5 bases each). The sample taken for sequencing was naive CD8+ T cells sorted from blood. The TCR comes from a man aged 25 to 40 in good health. The CDR3 sequence: CAWSGGEETQYF. In nucleotides, the CDR3 is TGTGCCTGGAGTGGAGGGGAAGAGACCCAGTACTTC.